This T cell receptor (beta chain) comes out of a study of a mutant IDH1 vaccine in newly diagnosed glioma (dated by TCRdb to the early 2020s). A note on the overall study: Across visits V03 through V10, patients got a total of eight vaccinations, given in weeks 1, 3, 5, 7, 11, 15, 19 and 23. Peripheral blood samples were drawn at six visits, namely V03 (baseline), V05, V07, V10, V12 and V13. Vaccination began 4-6 weeks after radiotherapy alone, or alongside temozolomide cycles in the chemotherapy-containing groups. Longitudinal TCRB deep sequencing was performed for 20 to 30 treated patients wherever samples were available for exploratory analyses. Prior to enrollment, standard therapy consisting of radiotherapy alone, temozolomide alone, or radiochemotherapy with temozolomide had been administered to patients, with the combination being received by most patients. Of the roughly 31 treated patients, approximately 62% were male and around 40% were female, and the mean age was approximately 40 years. Results the study describes overall, beyond this receptor: PBMC samples for TCRB deep sequencing were selected based on availability. Immune responses induced by the vaccine were seen in over 80% of patients across multiple MHC alleles. The authors noted that analyses of patient blood samples could not be reproduced because of sample limitations. Pseudoprogression appeared unrelated to alterations in the top peripheral T cell clonotypes detected by TCRB sequencing.

The CDR3 has 14 amino acids, counting the end cysteine and phenylalanine. Only the CDR3 portion is preserved as DNA: 42 bases, with reading frame beginning at the first base. V loses 0 bases, J loses 4 bases, and the germline ends lie 9 bases apart. CDR1 and CDR2, per the germline V gene, are MNHEY and SVGAGI. In light of the paper, this sample's time point label describes: week 11, during vaccination. Each vaccine dose, consisting of 300 ug of a 20-mer mutant IDH1 peptide in Montanide, was administered subcutaneously with topical imiquimod. Donors had newly diagnosed WHO grade 3 or 4 IDH1-mutant astrocytomas with loss of nuclear ATRX. The samples were drawn from NOA16, a multicentre, single-arm, open-label phase I trial in Germany that tested a mutant IDH1 peptide vaccine in humans for the first time. Genomic DNA for TCRB sequencing was isolated from EDTA blood with the DNeasy Blood and Tissue Kit.

Libraries were made using the immunoSEQ multiplex PCR assay. Rearranged TCR beta chain sequences were amplified using the hsTCRB Kit according to the manufacturer's protocol. Sequencing of TCRB libraries was carried out on an Illumina MiSeq. The paper's processing steps were these. The proprietary platform of the kit vendor was used for demultiplexing, trimming and gene mapping. This immuneACCESS table, as held by TCRdb, lists in-frame sequences with V and J called but not all clones. Of the missing ones, under half trace to an unresolved V gene in checked studies; the others have no known cause. V and J calls and clone size come straight from that table; D and trimming were deduced from the DNA. The sample includes tens of thousands of clones, with about 70% observed a single time. 9.5% to 11% of the sample is taken by the ten largest. Concerning this clone: Its target antigen remains unknown. No much larger clonotype is one base removed from it; base qualities were not supplied.

The sequence links TRBV6-5 to TRBJ1-1; too little of a D gene remains to name it. The sequence was collected from a man aged 18 to 30 with glioma. Some clones in this sample may be carry-over from other donors' samples. The sample here was peripheral blood mononuclear cells (PBMCs), taken from a glioma patient whose treatment included an IDH1 peptide vaccine. The nucleotide sequence reads as follows: TGTGCCAGCAGTTACTCGCCCCTGGGCACTGAAGCTTTCTTT. Its product reads: CASSYSPLGTEAFF.